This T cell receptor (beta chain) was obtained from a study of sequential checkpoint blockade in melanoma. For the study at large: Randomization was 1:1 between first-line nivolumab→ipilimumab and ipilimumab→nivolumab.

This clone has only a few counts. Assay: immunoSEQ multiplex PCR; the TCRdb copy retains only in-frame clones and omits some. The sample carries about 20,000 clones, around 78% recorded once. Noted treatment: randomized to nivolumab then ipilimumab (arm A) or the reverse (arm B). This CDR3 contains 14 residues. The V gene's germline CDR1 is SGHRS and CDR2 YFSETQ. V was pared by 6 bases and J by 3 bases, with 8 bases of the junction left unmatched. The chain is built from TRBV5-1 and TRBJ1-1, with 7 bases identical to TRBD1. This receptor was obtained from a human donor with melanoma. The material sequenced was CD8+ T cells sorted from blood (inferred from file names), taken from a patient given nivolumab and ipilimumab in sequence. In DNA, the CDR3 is TGCGCCAGCACCCGGGCAGGGGGGTACACTGAAGCTTTCTTT. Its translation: CASTRAGGYTEAFF.